The TCR beta chain described here comes from a study of CD8 T cells in Susac syndrome. With random hexamers, reverse transcription was performed on about 0.5 to 1 ug of RNA. Amplification of the TCR beta CDR3 was carried out by immunoSEQ multiplex PCR, which spanned a total of 54 Vbeta and 13 Jbeta segments. TCRdb re-derived calls from the immunoSEQ multiplex PCR reads in MiXCR, one entry per CDR3 protein. The repertoire holds 150,000 to 190,000 distinct CDR3 sequences, with approximately 96% as singletons. This CDR3 is 14 amino acids long. CDR1 and CDR2 (germline): SGHDN, FVKESK. V was pared by 2 bases and J by 4 bases, with 9 bases between.

The chain is built from TRBV14 and TRBJ2-1; D might be TRBD1 (6 bases). The material sequenced was CD8+ T cells from PBMCs. The source of this sequence is a human donor with multiple sclerosis. The CDR3 DNA reads TGTGCCAGCAGCCAACCGGGACAATACAATGAGCAGTTCTTC. This sequence encodes CASSQPGQYNEQFF.